The 23 T cell receptor beta chains below come from one sample, sequenced in a study of T cells in Graves' hyperthyroidism and ophthalmopathy. Amplification targeted TCR beta CDR3 regions from RNA transcripts. Primed by the HTBI set, a first-round RT-PCR was run on the TCR CDR3. One entry per CDR3 protein results from TCRdb running MiXCR on the multiplex PCR reads. The repertoire has some 300,000 distinct CDR3 sequences, approximately 15% of them found once; the top ten carry around 8%. Source material: blood. These receptors all stem from a middle-aged woman with Graves' hyperthyroidism.

In regard to this clonotype: A read error may be the cause here, since a much bigger clone is one base away. The V and J genes are TRBV24-1 and TRBJ2-7; no definite D call. Germline V gene lookup returns CDR1 KGHDR and CDR2 SFDVKD. V was clipped by 5 bases and J by 6 bases, with 19 bases between them. The length of the CDR3 is 15 residues. CDR3 DNA sequence: TGTGCCACCAGTGGGGGAACAGCCAAAGGAAGCGAGCAGTACTTC. The encoded protein is CATSGGTAKGSEQYF.

This clonotype appeared many times. V is TRBV7-9 and J is TRBJ2-1; tentatively, D is TRBD1 or TRBD2 (5 bases each). V was pared by 3 bases and J by 7 bases, with 16 bases between. The CDR3 is 15 residues long. The germline V gene has CDR1 SEHNR and CDR2 FQNEAQ (reference sequence). The DNA of the CDR3 is TGTGCCAGCAGCTTTCTCCAAGGGACGAGGAATGAGCAGTTCTTC. It yields the protein CASSFLQGTRNEQFF.

This clonotype was seen a handful of times. The chain uses TRBV9 and TRBJ2-1; possible D gene TRBD2, 6 bases. V was clipped by 0 bases and J by 8 bases, with 6 bases between them. This CDR3 has 12 amino acids. The germline V gene has CDR1 SGDLS and CDR2 YYNGEE. The CDR3 loop is CASSVGRDEQFF. The CDR3 nucleotides read TGTGCCAGCAGCGTAGGGAGGGATGAGCAGTTCTTC.

This clonotype was counted many times. CDR3 nucleotides: TGTGCCAGCAGCTCGGAGGGGGGTGAAAAACTGTTTTTT. It yields the protein CASSSEGGEKLFF. The rearrangement joins TRBV7-2 to TRBJ1-4, with D possibly matching TRBD1 (6 bases). Germline values: CDR1 SGHTA, CDR2 FQGNSA. The CDR3 loop spans 13 amino acids. The V end lost 4 bases, the J end lost 7 bases, and 10 bases lay between the germline ends.

This clonotype was counted many times. This rearrangement joins TRBV28 to TRBJ1-5, with a possible D match to TRBD1 (6 bases). CDR1 and CDR2 (germline): MDHEN, SYDVKM. This CDR3 contains 13 residues. The germline V and J ends were trimmed by 6 bases and 7 bases, with 13 bases remaining between them. The DNA of the CDR3 is TGTGCCAGCAGGCAGGGGCTGAAGCAGCCCCAGCATTTT. Protein: CASRQGLKQPQHF.

This clonotype was observed a handful of times. The chain combines TRBV20-1 with TRBJ2-5; 12 bases agree with TRBD2. V shed 2 bases, J shed 5 bases, and the junction held 12 bases outside the gene matches. CDR3 length: 17 amino acids. CDR1 is DFQATT, CDR2 SNEGSKA, per germline (reference sequence). The CDR3 region has the DNA TGCAGTGCTAGAAGTGGGCCTAGCGGGAGGGCCTGGGAGACCCAGTACTTC. This gives the protein CSARSGPSGRAWETQYF.

To note about this clonotype: It may be a read error: a sequence one base away is much more abundant. The rearrangement links TRBV19 to TRBJ2-1; D tentatively reads TRBD1 or TRBD2 (6 bases each). The CDR3 length is 12 residues. Germline-derived CDR1 and CDR2 are LNHDA and SQIVND (reference sequence). Written as DNA, the CDR3 is TGTGCCAGTGGTATTAGGGGGGATGAGCAGTTCTTC. It codes for CASGIRGDEQFF.

This chain connects TRBV3-1 to TRBJ1-3; D not resolved. The germline V and J ends were trimmed by 1 base and 0 bases, with 10 bases remaining between them. Per germline, CDR1 LGHDT and CDR2 YNNKEL (reference sequence). CDR3 length equals 16 residues. CDR3 DNA: TGTGCCAGCAGCCAAGTTGCGGGGAACTCTGGAAACACCATATATTTT. Protein: CASSQVAGNSGNTIYF.

This clonotype has ten or more counts. The chain recombines TRBV3-1 with TRBJ2-1; 8 nucleotides line up with TRBD1. V lost 2 bases and J lost 6; bases outside the gene matches: 9. The CDR3 consists of 16 residues. From germline, CDR1 is LGHDT and CDR2 YNNKEL (reference sequence). CDR3 coding DNA: TGTGCCAGCAGCCAATGGCGGACAGGGAGAGGCAATGAGCAGTTCTTC. Translated: CASSQWRTGRGNEQFF.

This clonotype appeared many times. The V and J genes are TRBV9 and TRBJ2-5, with D possibly called TRBD1 or TRBD2 (5 bases each). CDR3 length: 16 residues. Trimming removed 0 bases from V and 4 bases from J, with 16 bases in between. Germline lookup yields CDR1 SGDLS and CDR2 YYNGEE. This chain's CDR3 is CASSVGSGLAGETQYF. CDR3 bases: TGTGCCAGCAGCGTAGGTTCGGGGCTCGCAGGAGAGACCCAGTACTTC.

This chain links TRBV19 with TRBJ2-3, with 7 bases matching TRBD2. Germline CDR1 and CDR2: LNHDA and SQIVND (reference sequence). With V trimmed by 7 bases and J by 0 bases, 4 bases remained unmatched. The CDR3 has 14 residues. CDR3 nucleotide sequence: TGTGCCAGTAACCAAGCGGGAAGCACAGATACGCAGTATTTT. It encodes CASNQAGSTDTQYF.

The gene calls are TRBV28 and TRBJ1-3; D ambiguous. The CDR3 runs 13 residues. Germline V CDR1 and CDR2: MDHEN, SYDVKM. The germline V and J ends were trimmed by 3 bases and 2 bases, with 5 bases remaining between them. CDR3 region: CASSFFAGNTIYF. The CDR3 nucleotides read TGTGCCAGCAGTTTTTTTGCTGGAAACACCATATATTTT.

This clonotype was picked up many times. CDR3 DNA sequence: TGTGCCAGCAGTCAACTAGCGGGAGTTGGAGAGACCCAGTACTTC. Protein sequence: CASSQLAGVGETQYF. The chain uses TRBV2 and TRBJ2-5; the match to TRBD2 covers 11 bases. This CDR3 has 15 residues. The J segment lost 4 bases and the V segment lost 5 bases, leaving 6 bases of the junction unmatched. The germline V gene has CDR1 SNHLY and CDR2 FYNNEI.

This clonotype was recorded many times. V gene TRBV7-9 combines with J gene TRBJ2-7, with TRBD1 identical over 9 bases. V lost 5 bases and J lost 2; bases outside the gene matches: 4. The CDR3 sequence is 14 residues long. CDR1 and CDR2 from the germline V gene are SEHNR and FQNEAQ (reference sequence). Here the CDR3 reads CASSRTGEAYEQYF. DNA for the CDR3: TGTGCCAGCAGCCGGACAGGGGAGGCCTACGAGCAGTACTTC.

This clonotype has a handful of counts. The rearrangement uses TRBV9 and TRBJ2-5; D remains unclear. Trimming took 3 bases from V and 3 from J, leaving 9 bases between them. Per the germline V gene, CDR1 is SGDLS and CDR2 is YYNGEE. The CDR3 runs 13 residues. As DNA, the CDR3 is TGTGCCAGCAGCGGAGCTACTAAAGAGACCCAGTACTTC. Amino acid sequence: CASSGATKETQYF.

This clonotype was counted ten times or more. The chain is built from TRBV28 and TRBJ1-2; possibly TRBD1 for D (5 bases). Trimming left V 6 bases short and J 4 bases short, with 18 bases between. This CDR3 has 15 residues. Germline CDR1 and CDR2: MDHEN and SYDVKM. CDR3 coding DNA: TGTGCCAGCAGCCCCCGGACACCGCGCTTCTATGGCTACACCTTC. This encodes CASSPRTPRFYGYTF.

This clonotype was observed a few times. The CDR3, as DNA: TGTGCCAGCAGCGAGGGGCATGGCGGCGACAATGAGCAGTTCTTC. It yields the protein CASSEGHGGDNEQFF. This rearrangement joins TRBV9 to TRBJ2-1; a weak D match, TRBD1 (5 bases). V was clipped by 3 bases and J by 5 bases, with 15 bases between them. The CDR3 covers 15 residues. Germline CDR1 and CDR2: SGDLS and YYNGEE.

This clonotype was counted between two and nine times. At one end the junction does not follow the germline gene, possibly because of a read error. DNA for the CDR3: TGCGCCAGCACCTTGGACTGGGGCTCCTACGAGCAGTACTTC. It specifies CASTLDWGSYEQYF. This chain connects TRBV5-1 to TRBJ2-7, with D possibly TRBD2 on 5 matching bases. The CDR3 runs 14 residues. In germline, CDR1 is SGHRS, CDR2 YFSETQ.

With respect to this clonotype: It may be a read error: a sequence one base away is much more abundant. This chain links TRBV28 with TRBJ1-6, with unresolved D. The CDR3 is 14 residues long. In germline, CDR1 is MDHEN, CDR2 SYDVKM. Here the CDR3 reads CARSLEIHNSPLHF. The CDR3 DNA sequence: TGTGCCCGCAGTTTAGAGATTCATAATTCACCCCTCCACTTT.

The sample holds many counts of this clonotype. The J gene is TRBJ2-7, the V gene TRBV2, with 7 bases identical to TRBD1. The CDR3 runs to 14 residues. Germline-derived CDR1 and CDR2 are SNHLY and FYNNEI. The J segment lost 0 bases and the V segment lost 7 bases, leaving 6 bases of the junction unmatched. CDR3 protein: CASKTGTASYEQYF. In DNA form, the CDR3 reads TGTGCCAGCAAAACCGGGACAGCCTCCTACGAGCAGTACTTC.

This clonotype has ten or more counts. This rearrangement joins TRBV3-1 to TRBJ1-2; tentatively, D is TRBD1 (6 bases). CDR3 size: 15 residues. V shed 3 bases and J shed 0 bases, with 11 bases lying between them. The germline CDR1 and CDR2 sequences are LGHDT and YNNKEL (reference sequence). The CDR3: CASSHDGQPNYGYTF. The DNA of the CDR3 is TGTGCCAGCAGCCATGACGGACAGCCTAACTATGGCTACACCTTC.

This clonotype appeared a few times. The rearrangement uses TRBV6-1 and TRBJ2-2; 7 bases are shared with TRBD1. V lost 7 bases and J lost 6; bases outside the gene matches: 8. The CDR3 runs to 14 residues. Per the germline V gene, CDR1 is MNHNS and CDR2 is SASEGT. This CDR3 reads CASNRGRNAGELFF. The CDR3 DNA reads TGTGCCAGCAACAGGGGCCGAAACGCCGGGGAGCTGTTTTTT.

This clonotype appeared many times. This sequence joins TRBV25-1 and TRBJ1-6; maybe TRBD1 (6 bases). The CDR3 sequence is 15 residues long. V lost 7 bases and J lost 3, with 13 bases in between. CDR1 and CDR2 from the germline V gene are MGHDK and SYGVNS. The CDR3 loop is CASKGGGGYNSPLHF. As DNA, the CDR3 is TGTGCCAGCAAGGGCGGAGGGGGCTATAATTCACCCCTCCACTTT.